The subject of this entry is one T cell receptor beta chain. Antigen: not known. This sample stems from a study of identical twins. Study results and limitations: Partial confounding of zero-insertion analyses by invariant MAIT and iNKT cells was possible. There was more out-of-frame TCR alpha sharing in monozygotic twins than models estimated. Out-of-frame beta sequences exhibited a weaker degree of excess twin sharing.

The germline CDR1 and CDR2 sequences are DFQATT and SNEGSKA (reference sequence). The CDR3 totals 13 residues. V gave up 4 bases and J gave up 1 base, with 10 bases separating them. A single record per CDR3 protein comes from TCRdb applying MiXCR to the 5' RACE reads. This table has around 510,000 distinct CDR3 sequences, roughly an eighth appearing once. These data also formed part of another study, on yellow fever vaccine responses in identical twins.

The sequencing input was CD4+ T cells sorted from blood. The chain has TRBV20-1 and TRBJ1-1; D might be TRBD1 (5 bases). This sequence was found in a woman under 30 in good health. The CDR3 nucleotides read TGCAGTGCTACGGACACAGCGAACACTGAAGCTTTCTTT. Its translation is CSATDTANTEAFF.